This T cell receptor beta chain was recorded in a study of T cells after yellow fever vaccination. Study-wide context: SMART-Seq v4 Ultra Low Input handled preparation of low-cell-number fractions. Study-level results: The secondary response peaked faster, at day 5 versus 15, but was weaker. Contaminants from the bulk population, in the form of abundant clonotypes, could be found in FACS-sorted repertoires.

It was through 5'RACE template switching that TCR cDNA was made, with a universal primer site and UMIs added. MiXCR was run by TCRdb on the 5' RACE reads, yielding one entry per CDR3 protein. The sample shows some 240,000 distinct CDR3 sequences, approximately 3% of them seen only once. This clonotype was seen repeatedly, ten times or more. Its specificity is not known. V was clipped by 6 bases and J by 2 bases, with 7 bases between them. The CDR3 has 13 amino acids. CDR1 and CDR2 (germline): MNHEY, SVGEGT. Material: CD4+ T cells sorted from PBMCs, obtained 10 days after the yellow fever booster vaccination. The TCR was taken from a man aged 18 to 29 who received the YFV17D yellow fever vaccine. The V gene is TRBV6-2 or TRBV6-3, the J gene TRBJ2-2; D unclear. DNA for the CDR3: TGTGCCAGCAGAGCCCAAAACACCGGGGAGCTGTTTTTT. Its translation is CASRAQNTGELFF.